The rows below give T cell receptor beta chains drawn from one sample of a study of cytomegalovirus exposure and HLA in healthy donors. Assay: immunoSEQ multiplex PCR; the TCRdb copy retains only in-frame clones and omits some. The data hold more than 95,000 clones, with about 70% observed a single time. Material: PBMCs. The receptors derive from a man younger than 45 in good health and CMV-seronegative. CDR3s include the opening cysteine and the closing phenylalanine or tryptophan. Fields, in order: J gene, CDR3 length, V gene, clone size, CDR3 protein. Some rows have no size entry. The others give once, few or many, or a class for an expanded clone.

>TRBJ2-1|11|TRBV5-6|.
CASSNYREQFF
>TRBJ2-7|17|TRBV15|.
CATSRVGNGDRRREQYF
>TRBJ2-2|15|TRBV7-9|.
CASSAGTSQNGELFF
>TRBJ1-4|15|TRBV5-1|.
CASSLGDRTVEKLFF
>TRBJ1-1|16|TRBV6-5|.
CASSFGQGVMNTEAFF
>TRBJ2-1|15|TRBV6-5|.
CASSPPHTLYNEQFF
>TRBJ2-5|17|TRBV14|.
CASSRLAGVGGQETQYF
>TRBJ2-1|15|TRBV7-9|few
CSSSPLAGKGLEQFF
>TRBJ2-2|15|TRBV28|.
CASRPQGQGTGELFF
>TRBJ2-1|16|TRBV4-1|.
CASSQGMTSAYNEQFF
>TRBJ2-5|14|TRBV5-4|.
CASSDSGRGETQYF
>TRBJ1-4|14|TRBV28|.
CASQGRGPNEKLFF
>TRBJ2-1|16|TRBV29-1|.
CSVEGFGTSGYNEQFF
>TRBJ1-1|13|TRBV2|.
CASSTGGKTEAFF
>TRBJ1-2|14|TRBV4-3|.
CASSQSNIGYGYTF
>TRBJ1-4|13|TRBV30|.
CAWSVRVYEKLFF
>TRBJ1-1|11|TRBV2|.
CAGRVFTEAFF
>TRBJ2-7|16|TRBV6-1|few
CASSEVPLAGGYEQYF
>TRBJ2-2|15|TRBV6-6|.
CASSYGTGGTGELFF
>TRBJ2-2|14|TRBV7-2|.
CASSPPGGREELFF
>TRBJ2-3|15|TRBV7-2|.
CASSPLAGTADTQYF
>TRBJ2-2|15|TRBV7-3|.
CASSPSGINTGELFF
>TRBJ1-1|14|TRBV27|.
CASSLLQAETEAFF
>TRBJ2-2|15|TRBV4-1|.
CASSQLTGASGELFF
>TRBJ2-6|17|TRBV5-6|.
CASSLRQGFTGANVLTF
>TRBJ2-5|14|TRBV2|once
CASSEGQGLETQYF
>TRBJ1-1|15|TRBV2|.
CASGRDRGFTSEAFF
>TRBJ1-2|14|TRBV27|.
CASRGGQGAGGYTF
>TRBJ1-5|14|TRBV6-5|.
CASSPRSQNQPQHF
>TRBJ2-7|14|TRBV6-1|.
CASSERQGTYEQYF
>TRBJ2-7|12|TRBV6-6|.
CASSRTGGKQYF
>TRBJ2-4|16|TRBV29-1|.
CSVDAGTGGSKNSQYF
>TRBJ1-2|12|TRBV18|.
CASSAVNYGYTF
>TRBJ2-3|15|TRBV9|.
CASSVSGRGTDTQYF
>TRBJ2-5|15|TRBV6-4|.
CASRSSQGWRETQYF
>TRBJ2-2|15|TRBV28|.
CASSFLAGGPRELFF
>TRBJ2-1|15|TRBV7-3|.
CASSRSLADYNEQFF
>TRBJ2-7|13|TRBV7-2|few
CASSLGGTYEQYF
>TRBJ2-1|14|TRBV27|.
CASSSTRAANEQFF
>TRBJ2-3|12|TRBV25-1|.
CASTSPLDTQYF
>TRBJ2-4|12|TRBV30|.
CAWSREGNIQYF
>TRBJ1-1|19|TRBV30|few
CAWSPRQSRRLRGLTEAFF
>TRBJ1-1|14|TRBV5-1|.
CASSLGTGNTEAFF
>TRBJ2-5|14|TRBV7-2|once
CASSLTGGSETQYF
>TRBJ2-7|14|TRBV6-5|.
CASRQLGRAYEQYF
>TRBJ1-1|16|TRBV7-7|.
CASSHNGTGFKAVAFF
>TRBJ2-1|13|TRBV5-1|.
CASSLATDNEQFF
>TRBJ1-5|16|TRBV28|few
CASSPRQGAGNQPQHF